This T cell receptor beta chain was recovered during a study of T-cell memory formation after mild COVID-19. Study-level results: Largely, contracting CD4+ clones fell within CM and EM, and contracting CD8+ clones within EMRA.

TCRdb re-derived calls from the 5' RACE reads in MiXCR, one entry per CDR3 protein. In the table there are 560,000 or so distinct CDR3 sequences, 17% of which are singletons. About this clonotype itself: Antigen: not known.

CDR3 length equals 16 residues. CDR1 is SGHAT and CDR2 is FQNNGV in the germline V gene. Germline trimming cut 8 bases from V and 5 bases from J; bases unmatched to any gene: 13. V is TRBV11-2 and J is TRBJ2-1; 9 bases map to TRBD2. The sequenced sample was PBMCs or a T cell subset sorted from them (not recorded which). This receptor was taken from an adult woman who had mild COVID-19 (a few samples of this study predate the infection). Cell type and time point are not known. The CDR3 DNA reads TGTGCCAGCCTTCGTCAGAGCGGGGGGCTACACAATGAGCAGTTCTTC. Protein: CASLRQSGGLHNEQFF.